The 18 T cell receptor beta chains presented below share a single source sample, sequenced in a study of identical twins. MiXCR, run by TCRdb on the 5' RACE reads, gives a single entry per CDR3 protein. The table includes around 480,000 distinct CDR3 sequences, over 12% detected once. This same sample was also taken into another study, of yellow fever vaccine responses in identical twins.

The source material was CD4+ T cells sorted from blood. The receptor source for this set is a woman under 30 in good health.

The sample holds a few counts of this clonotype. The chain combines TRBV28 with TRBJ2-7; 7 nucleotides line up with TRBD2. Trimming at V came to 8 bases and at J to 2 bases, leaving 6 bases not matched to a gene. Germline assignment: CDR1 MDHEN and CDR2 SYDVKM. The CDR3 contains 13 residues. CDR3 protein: CASGSGGTYEQYF. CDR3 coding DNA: TGTGCCAGCGGCTCGGGGGGTACCTACGAGCAGTACTTC.

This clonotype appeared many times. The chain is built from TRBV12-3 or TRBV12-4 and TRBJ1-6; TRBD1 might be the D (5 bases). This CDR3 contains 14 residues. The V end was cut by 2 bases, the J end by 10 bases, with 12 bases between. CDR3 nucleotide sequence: TGTGCCAGCAGTTTACAGCAGGGTGGCTCACCCCTCCACTTT. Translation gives CASSLQQGGSPLHF.

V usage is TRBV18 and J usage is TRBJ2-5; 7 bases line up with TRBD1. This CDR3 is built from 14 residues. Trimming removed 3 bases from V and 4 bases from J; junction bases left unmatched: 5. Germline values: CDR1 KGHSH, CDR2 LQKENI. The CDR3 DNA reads TGTGCCAGCTCACCTAGGGGGCTCGGAGAGACCCAGTACTTC. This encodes CASSPRGLGETQYF.

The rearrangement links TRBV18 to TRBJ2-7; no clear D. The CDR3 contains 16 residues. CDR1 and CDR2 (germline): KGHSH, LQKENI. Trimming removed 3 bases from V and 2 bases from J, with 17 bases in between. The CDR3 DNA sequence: TGTGCCAGCTCACCCCTCGGCGGCAAGGAAGCCTACGAGCAGTACTTC. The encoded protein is CASSPLGGKEAYEQYF.

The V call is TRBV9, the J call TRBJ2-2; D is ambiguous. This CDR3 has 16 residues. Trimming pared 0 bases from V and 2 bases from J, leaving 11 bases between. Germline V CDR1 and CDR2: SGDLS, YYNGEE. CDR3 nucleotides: TGTGCCAGCAGCGTAGATAGGAGTAGTAACACCGGGGAGCTGTTTTTT. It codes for CASSVDRSSNTGELFF.

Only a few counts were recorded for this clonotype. CDR3 sequence: CASSSRDGWGTGELFF. CDR3 bases: TGCGCCAGCAGCTCCCGGGACGGTTGGGGCACCGGGGAGCTGTTTTTT. The genes are TRBV5-1 and TRBJ2-2; D assignment may be TRBD1 or TRBD2 (5 bases each). The V gene's germline CDR1 is SGHRS and CDR2 YFSETQ. V gave up 3 bases and J gave up 4 bases, with 16 bases separating them. The CDR3 spans 16 residues.

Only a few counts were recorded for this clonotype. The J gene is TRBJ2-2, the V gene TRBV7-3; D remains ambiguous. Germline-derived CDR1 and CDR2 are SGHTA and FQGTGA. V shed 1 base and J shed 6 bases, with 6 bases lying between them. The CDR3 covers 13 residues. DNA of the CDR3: TGTGCCAGCAGCTTAAACAGACCCGGGGAGCTGTTTTTT. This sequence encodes CASSLNRPGELFF.

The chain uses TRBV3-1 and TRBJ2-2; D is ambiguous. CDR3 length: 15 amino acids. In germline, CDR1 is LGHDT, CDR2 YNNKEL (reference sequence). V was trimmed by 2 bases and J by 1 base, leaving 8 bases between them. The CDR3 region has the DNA TGTGCCAGCAGCCAATTACTGGGGAACACCGGGGAGCTGTTTTTT. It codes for CASSQLLGNTGELFF.

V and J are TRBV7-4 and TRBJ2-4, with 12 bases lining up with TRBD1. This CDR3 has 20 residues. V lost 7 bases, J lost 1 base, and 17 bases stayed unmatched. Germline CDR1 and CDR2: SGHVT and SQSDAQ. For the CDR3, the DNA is TGTGCCAGCACCAAGCAGGGGGGACAGGGGGCATCATTGGCCAAAAACATTCAGTACTTC. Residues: CASTKQGGQGASLAKNIQYF.

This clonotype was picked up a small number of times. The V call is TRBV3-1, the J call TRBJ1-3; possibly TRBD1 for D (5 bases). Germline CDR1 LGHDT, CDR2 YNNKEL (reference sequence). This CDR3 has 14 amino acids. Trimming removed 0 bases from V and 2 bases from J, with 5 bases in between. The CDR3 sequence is CASSQEGAGNTIYF. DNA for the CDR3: TGTGCCAGCAGCCAAGAGGGGGCTGGAAACACCATATATTTT.

The CDR3: CASSPPSGSVDTQYF. The DNA for the CDR3 is TGTGCCAGCAGCCCCCCTAGCGGGAGTGTGGATACGCAGTATTTT. This chain connects TRBV5-6 to TRBJ2-3; 10 bases agree with TRBD2. Germline V lookup: CDR1 SGHDT, CDR2 YYEEEE. V shed 4 bases and J 6 bases; nucleotides not matched to a gene: 8. The CDR3 has 15 amino acids.

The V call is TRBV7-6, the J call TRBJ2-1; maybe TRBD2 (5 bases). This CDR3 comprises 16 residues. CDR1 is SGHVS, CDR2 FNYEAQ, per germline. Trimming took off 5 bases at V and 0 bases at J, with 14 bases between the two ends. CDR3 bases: TGTGCCAGCAGCCCTACAGCGGTGAGCTCCTACAATGAGCAGTTCTTC. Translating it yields CASSPTAVSSYNEQFF.

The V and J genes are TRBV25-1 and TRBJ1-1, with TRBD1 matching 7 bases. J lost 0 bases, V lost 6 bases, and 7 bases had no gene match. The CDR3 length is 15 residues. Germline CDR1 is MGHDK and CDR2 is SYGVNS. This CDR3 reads CASRLEDRVNTEAFF. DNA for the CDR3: TGTGCCAGCAGATTAGAAGACAGGGTGAACACTGAAGCTTTCTTT.

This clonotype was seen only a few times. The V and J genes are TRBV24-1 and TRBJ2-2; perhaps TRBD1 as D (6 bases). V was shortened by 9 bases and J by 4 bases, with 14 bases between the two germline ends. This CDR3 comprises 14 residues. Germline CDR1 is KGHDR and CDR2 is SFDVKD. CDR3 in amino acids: CATGLTGSTGELFF. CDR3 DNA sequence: TGTGCCACCGGTCTAACAGGGTCCACCGGGGAGCTGTTTTTT.

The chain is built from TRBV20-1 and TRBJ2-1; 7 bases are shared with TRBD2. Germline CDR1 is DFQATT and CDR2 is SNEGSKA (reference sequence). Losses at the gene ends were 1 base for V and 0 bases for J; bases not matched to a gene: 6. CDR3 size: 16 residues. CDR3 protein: CSARVSSGFSYNEQFF. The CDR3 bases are TGCAGTGCTAGAGTTTCTAGCGGATTCTCCTACAATGAGCAGTTCTTC.

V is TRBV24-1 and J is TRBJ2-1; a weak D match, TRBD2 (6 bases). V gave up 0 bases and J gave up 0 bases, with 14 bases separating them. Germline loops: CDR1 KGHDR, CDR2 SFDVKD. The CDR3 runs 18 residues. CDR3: CATSDLPPDGSSYNEQFF. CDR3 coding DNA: TGTGCCACCAGTGATTTGCCCCCCGACGGGAGCTCCTACAATGAGCAGTTCTTC.

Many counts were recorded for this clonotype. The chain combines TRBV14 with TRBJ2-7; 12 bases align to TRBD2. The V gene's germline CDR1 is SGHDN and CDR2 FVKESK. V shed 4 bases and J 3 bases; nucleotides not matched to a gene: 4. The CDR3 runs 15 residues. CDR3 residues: CASSPGLAGNYEQYF. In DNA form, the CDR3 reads TGTGCCAGCAGCCCAGGACTAGCGGGGAACTACGAGCAGTACTTC.

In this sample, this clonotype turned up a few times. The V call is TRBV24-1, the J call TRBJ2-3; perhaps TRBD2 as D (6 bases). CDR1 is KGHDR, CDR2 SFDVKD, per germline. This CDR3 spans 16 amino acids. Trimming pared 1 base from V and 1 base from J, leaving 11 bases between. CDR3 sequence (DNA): TGTGCCACCAGTGATTTCCCTAGCGAGGGCACAGATACGCAGTATTTT. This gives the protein CATSDFPSEGTDTQYF.